What follows are 8 T cell receptor beta chains derived from one specimen sequenced in a study of T cell repertoires in cytomegalovirus infection. MiXCR, applied by TCRdb to the reads, yields one record per CDR3 protein. The table includes about 190,000 distinct CDR3 sequences, roughly 9% detected once. The sample comprised PBMCs. All receptors come from a human donor in good health (CMV status not recorded). Some clones in this sample may be carry-over from other donors' samples.

The rearrangement uses TRBV2 and TRBJ1-2, with D possibly matching TRBD1 (5 bases). V was pared by 3 bases and J by 6 bases, with 8 bases between. Germline V gives CDR1 SNHLY, CDR2 FYNNEI. There are 12 residues in the CDR3. The CDR3 DNA reads TGTGCCAGCAGTGACAGGGTGGATGGCTACACCTTC. This translates into CASSDRVDGYTF. The full variable domain, rest sourced from reference TRBV2 and TRBJ1-2, is EPEVTQTPSHQVTQMGQEVILRCVPISNHLYFYWYRQILGQKVEFLVSFYNNEISEKSEIFDDQFSVERPDGSNFTLKIRSTKLEDSAMYFCASSDRVDGYTFGSGTRLTVV.

Only one count was recorded for this clonotype. The V call is TRBV29-1, the J call TRBJ2-1; D may correspond to TRBD1 or TRBD2 (5 bases each). CDR1 and CDR2 from the germline V gene are SQVTM and ANQGSEA. This CDR3 is built from 13 residues. V was shortened by 4 bases and J by 9 bases, with 16 bases between the two germline ends. The CDR3 nucleotides read TGCAGCGTTGGAAGGCTTCGGGACGGTGAGCAGTTCTTC. As protein: CSVGRLRDGEQFF.

The sample holds many counts of this clonotype. This chain joins TRBV5-1 and TRBJ2-7, with TRBD1 matching over 10 bases. The V gene end was trimmed by 0 bases and the J gene end by 5 bases; junction bases not matched to a gene: 2. CDR1 and CDR2 from the germline V gene are SGHRS and YFSETQ. The length of the CDR3 is 14 residues. CDR3: CASSLDGQGDEQYF. CDR3 DNA: TGCGCCAGCAGCTTGGACGGACAGGGGGACGAGCAGTACTTC.

In the case of this clonotype: This could be a read error, since a much larger clone is one nucleotide away. CDR3 region: CASSVTGVLFF. CDR3 DNA: TGTGCCAGCAGCGTGACAGGGGTGCTGTTCTTC. The chain couples TRBV7-2 to TRBJ2-1, with TRBD1 matching over 8 bases. V trimming: 5 bases; J trimming: 15 bases; junction bases outside the gene matches: 6. The germline V gene encodes CDR1 SGHTA and CDR2 FQGNSA. This CDR3 is 11 amino acids long.

The chain employs TRBV20-1 and TRBJ2-1, with 14 bases that match TRBD2. J gave up 6 bases and V 6 bases, and 4 bases lay outside the gene matches. This CDR3 spans 14 amino acids. Germline V gene sequence: CDR1 DFQATT, CDR2 SNEGSKA (reference sequence). The CDR3 DNA sequence: TGCAGTGCGTCCGGGACTAGCGGGAGCAATGAGCAGTTCTTC. Protein: CSASGTSGSNEQFF.

This clonotype was observed at least ten times. This chain links TRBV7-2 with TRBJ1-6; weak D call: TRBD1 (6 bases). The germline V and J ends were trimmed by 1 base and 6 bases, with 13 bases remaining between them. CDR1 is SGHTA and CDR2 is FQGNSA in the germline V gene. The CDR3 has 16 residues. The CDR3 protein is CASSLGGHRVNSPLHF. CDR3 coding DNA: TGTGCCAGCAGCTTAGGGGGGCACAGGGTTAATTCACCCCTCCACTTT. Drawing the rest from reference TRBV7-2 and TRBJ1-6, the complete variable domain is GAGVSQSPSNKVTEKGKDVELRCDPISGHTALYWYRQSLGQGLEFLIYFQGNSAPDKSGLPSDRFSAERTGGSVSTLTIQRTQQEDSAVYLCASSLGGHRVNSPLHFGNGTRLTVT.

This clonotype has a count of ten or more. The genes are TRBV10-3 and TRBJ1-4; the D is unclear. This CDR3 has 13 amino acids. CDR1 and CDR2 from the germline V gene are ENHRY and SYGVKD. V shed 7 bases and J shed 8 bases, with 14 bases lying between them. The CDR3 region has the DNA TGTGCCATCATGCAGGAGACAACGGAAAAACTGTTTTTT. This encodes CAIMQETTEKLFF.

This clonotype has ten or more counts. V usage is TRBV19 and J usage is TRBJ2-7, with TRBD2 identical over 11 bases. CDR3 length: 14 residues. V shed 5 bases and J 7 bases; nucleotides not matched to a gene: 7. Per germline, CDR1 LNHDA and CDR2 SQIVND (reference sequence). DNA for the CDR3: TGTGCCAGTAGTTTGGGACTAGCGGCGGGGGAGCAGTACTTC. Translation: CASSLGLAAGEQYF.